This record looks at one TCR beta chain sequence and its context. This sample was included in a study of control samples from healthy donors and cancer patients. The table came from immunoSEQ multiplex PCR; TCRdb's copy has only in-frame clones and leaves some out. The sample consists of fewer than 85,000 clones, 75% to 95% of them appearing once. The germline V gene encodes CDR1 LNHDA and CDR2 SQIVND (reference sequence). V shed 3 bases, J shed 5 bases, and the junction held 10 bases outside the gene matches. The CDR3 is 17 residues long. Material: blood. The clonotype originates from a man younger than 45 in good health. This rearrangement joins TRBV19 to TRBJ2-3; 11 bases match TRBD2. CDR3: CASSIALLAGAGDTQYF. CDR3 sequence (DNA): TGTGCCAGTAGTATCGCCTTACTAGCGGGAGCGGGAGATACGCAGTATTTT.